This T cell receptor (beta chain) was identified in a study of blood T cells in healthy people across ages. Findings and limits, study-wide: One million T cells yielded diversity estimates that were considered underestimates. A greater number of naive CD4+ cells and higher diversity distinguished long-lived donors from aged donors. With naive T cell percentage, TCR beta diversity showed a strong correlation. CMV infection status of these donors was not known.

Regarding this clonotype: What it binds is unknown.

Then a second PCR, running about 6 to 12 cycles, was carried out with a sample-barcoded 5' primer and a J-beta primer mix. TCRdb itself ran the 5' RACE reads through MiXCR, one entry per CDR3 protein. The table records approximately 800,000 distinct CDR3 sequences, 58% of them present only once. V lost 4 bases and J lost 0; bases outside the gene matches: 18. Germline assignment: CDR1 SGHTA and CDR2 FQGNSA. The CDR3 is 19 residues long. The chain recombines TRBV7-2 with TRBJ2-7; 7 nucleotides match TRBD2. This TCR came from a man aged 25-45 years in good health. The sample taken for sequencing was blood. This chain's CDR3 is CASSSRGGLGEFRSYEQYF. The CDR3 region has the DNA TGTGCCAGCAGCTCCCGTGGTGGACTAGGAGAATTTCGCTCCTACGAGCAGTACTTC.